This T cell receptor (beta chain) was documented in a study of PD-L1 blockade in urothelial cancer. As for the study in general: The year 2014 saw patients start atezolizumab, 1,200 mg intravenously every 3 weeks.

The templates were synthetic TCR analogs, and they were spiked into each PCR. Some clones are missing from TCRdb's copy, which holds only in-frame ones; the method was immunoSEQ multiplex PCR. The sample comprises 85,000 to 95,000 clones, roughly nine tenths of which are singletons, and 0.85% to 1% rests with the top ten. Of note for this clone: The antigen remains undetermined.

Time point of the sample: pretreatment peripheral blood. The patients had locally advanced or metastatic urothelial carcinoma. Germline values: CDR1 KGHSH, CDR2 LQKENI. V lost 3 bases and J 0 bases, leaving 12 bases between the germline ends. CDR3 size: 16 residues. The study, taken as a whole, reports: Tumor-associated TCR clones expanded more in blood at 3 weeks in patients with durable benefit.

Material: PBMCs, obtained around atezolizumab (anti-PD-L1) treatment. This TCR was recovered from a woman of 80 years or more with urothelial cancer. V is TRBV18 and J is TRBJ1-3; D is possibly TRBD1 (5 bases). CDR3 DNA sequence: TGTGCCAGCTCACCGGGACTCCCGAGCTCTGGAAACACCATATATTTT. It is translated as CASSPGLPSSGNTIYF.